A single sample gave rise to the 18 T cell receptor beta chains below, sequenced in a study of blood T cell repertoires in COVID-19. Produced via immunoSEQ multiplex PCR; TCRdb's table is partial and in-frame only. The table has some 230,000 clones, just under 85% seen once; the top ten hold about 1.3%. What was sequenced was PBMCs or T cells enriched from blood (not recorded which). The receptors here all came from a woman in her 40s with acute COVID-19.

In this sample, this clone turned up a few times. This sequence joins TRBV27 and TRBJ1-5; TRBD1 matches 9 bases. Unmatched junction bases numbered 17, after V lost 4 bases and J lost 7 bases. The germline V gene has CDR1 MNHEY and CDR2 SMNVEV (reference sequence). The CDR3 length is 18 residues. The DNA for the CDR3 is TGTGCCAGCAGTTCAACACCACCAGGGGACAGGGTGGAGCAGCCCCAGCATTTT. Encoded protein: CASSSTPPGDRVEQPQHF.

J is TRBJ1-6 and V is TRBV3-1 (or the pseudogene TRBV3-2); 9 bases match TRBD1. The CDR3 spans 14 residues. V was clipped by 7 bases and J by 9 bases; unmatched bases: 7. The germline V gene encodes CDR1 LGHDT and CDR2 YNNKEL (reference sequence). This CDR3 is CASTFLGQGSPLHF. The DNA of the CDR3 is TGTGCCAGCACCTTTTTGGGACAGGGTTCACCCCTCCACTTT.

This clone turned up a few times. This rearrangement joins TRBV10-2 to TRBJ1-4, with D uncertain. V lost 4 bases, J lost 8 bases, and 17 bases lay in between. This CDR3 has 15 residues. Germline assignment: CDR1 WSHSY and CDR2 SAAADI. The CDR3 sequence is CASSGISILGEKLFF. DNA for the CDR3: TGCGCCAGCAGTGGGATTTCGATCTTGGGCGAAAAACTGTTTTTT.

This chain uses TRBV6-5 with TRBJ2-5; D is ambiguous. The length of the CDR3 is 15 residues. Germline CDR1 and CDR2: MNHEY and SVGAGI. Trimming stripped 5 bases from V and 3 bases from J, with 16 bases between. The CDR3 protein is CASSRPPGLKETQYF. CDR3 nucleotides: TGTGCCAGCAGTCGGCCCCCCGGGTTGAAAGAGACCCAGTACTTC.

This rearrangement joins TRBV27 to TRBJ2-7, with 11 positions matching TRBD2. CDR1 is MNHEY and CDR2 is SMNVEV in the germline V gene (reference sequence). The V gene end was trimmed by 5 bases and the J gene end by 2 bases; junction bases not matched to a gene: 2. The CDR3 runs 14 residues. CDR3 sequence (DNA): TGTGCCAGCAGTGGGGGACTAGCGGCCTACGAGCAGTACTTC. Translation gives CASSGGLAAYEQYF.

V usage is TRBV11-2 and J usage is TRBJ2-1; no clear D gene. CDR3 length: 14 amino acids. Trimming cost V 2 bases and J 6 bases, with 11 bases left between them. Germline V gives CDR1 SGHAT, CDR2 FQNNGV. DNA for the CDR3: TGTGCCAGCAGCTTATCACCCGGTATCAATGAGCAGTTCTTC. Amino acids: CASSLSPGINEQFF.

This chain connects TRBV2 to TRBJ1-2, with D unresolved. The CDR3 runs to 12 residues. The V gene lost 2 bases and the J gene lost 4 bases, with 5 bases spanning the gap. Germline CDR1 and CDR2: SNHLY and FYNNEI. CDR3 nucleotide sequence: TGTGCCAGCAGTGAATACATCTATGGCTACACCTTC. This encodes CASSEYIYGYTF.

The chain carries TRBV11-2 and TRBJ2-5; TRBD2 might be the D (6 bases). Germline values: CDR1 SGHAT, CDR2 FQNNGV. The CDR3 has 13 residues. The germline V and J ends were trimmed by 1 base and 3 bases, with 6 bases remaining between them. The CDR3 spells CASSLGGEETQYF. CDR3 sequence (DNA): TGTGCCAGCAGCTTAGGGGGGGAAGAGACCCAGTACTTC. The full variable domain, completed using reference TRBV11-2 and TRBJ2-5, is EAGVAQSPRYKIIEKRQSVAFWCNPISGHATLYWYQQILGQGPKLLIQFQNNGVVDDSQLPKDRFSAERLKGVDSTLKIQPAKLEDSAVYLCASSLGGEETQYFGPGTRLLVL.

The V gene is TRBV18, the J gene TRBJ2-7; D is perhaps TRBD1 (5 bases). V shed 9 bases and J shed 0 bases, with 12 bases lying between them. The germline V gene has CDR1 KGHSH and CDR2 LQKENI. The CDR3 is 13 residues long. The CDR3 bases are TGTGCCAGTCATTCCGACAGCTCCTACGAGCAGTACTTC. Its translation: CASHSDSSYEQYF.

The gene calls are TRBV29-1 and TRBJ1-2, with D perhaps TRBD1 (6 bases). Germline CDR1 reads SQVTM; CDR2 reads ANQGSEA. V dropped 4 bases and J dropped 2 bases, with 11 bases sitting between them. The CDR3 sequence is 13 residues long. DNA for the CDR3: TGCAGCGTTGTCACAGGACAGAACTATGGCTACACCTTC. Translating it yields CSVVTGQNYGYTF.

This clone has only a few counts. The CDR3 region has the DNA TGCGCCAGCACTCCGGGTGGTACAGATACGCAGTATTTT. Translated, it gives CASTPGGTDTQYF. The chain couples TRBV5-1 to TRBJ2-3; D ambiguous. Germline CDR1 and CDR2: SGHRS and YFSETQ. The germline V and J ends were trimmed by 6 bases and 3 bases, with 11 bases remaining between them. This CDR3 comprises 13 residues. The full variable domain, in which reference TRBV5-1 and TRBJ2-3 provide the parts outside the CDR3, is KAGVTQTPRYLIKTRGQQVTLSCSPISGHRSVSWYQQTPGQGLQFLFEYFSETQRNKGNFPGRFSGRQFSNSRSEMNVSTLELGDSALYLCASTPGGTDTQYFGPGTRLTVL.

The chain has TRBV19 and TRBJ2-3; 7 bases line up with TRBD1. The CDR3 is 18 residues long. V trimming: 9 bases; J trimming: 2 bases; junction bases outside the gene matches: 20. Germline loops: CDR1 LNHDA, CDR2 SQIVND (reference sequence). The CDR3 sequence: CASNDEGLTGTYTDTQYF. In DNA form, the CDR3 reads TGTGCCAGCAACGACGAGGGATTGACAGGGACATACACAGATACGCAGTATTTT.

The genes are TRBV24-1 and TRBJ2-1; TRBD1 matches 9 bases. The length of the CDR3 is 17 residues. Unmatched junction bases numbered 3, after V lost 0 bases and J lost 1 base. Germline CDR1 is KGHDR and CDR2 is SFDVKD. This CDR3 reads CATSDLADRGSYNEQFF. In nucleotides, the CDR3 is TGTGCCACCAGTGATTTGGCGGACAGGGGATCCTACAATGAGCAGTTCTTC.

Only a few counts were recorded for this clone. The genes are TRBV5-4 and TRBJ1-3; D possibly corresponds to TRBD1 (6 bases). Trimming shortened V by 0 bases and J by 1 base, and 11 bases separated the two germline ends. The CDR3 sequence is 16 residues long. Germline V gene lookup returns CDR1 SGHNT and CDR2 YYREEE (reference sequence). The CDR3 region has the DNA TGTGCCAGCAGCTTGGGGGGGCGATCGTCTGGAAACACCATATATTTT. Translated, it gives CASSLGGRSSGNTIYF.

The CDR3 sequence is CASRRRTTQYNEQFF. In DNA, the CDR3 is TGTGCCAGCAGAAGACGGACAACTCAATACAATGAGCAGTTCTTC. The rearrangement uses TRBV2 and TRBJ2-1, with D perhaps TRBD1 (5 bases). V was trimmed by 6 bases and J by 4 bases, leaving 16 bases between them. Germline loops: CDR1 SNHLY, CDR2 FYNNEI. The CDR3 is made up of 15 amino acids.

The genes are TRBV30 and TRBJ1-2, with no clear D. The CDR3 covers 13 residues. Looked up from germline, CDR1 is GTSNPN and CDR2 is SVGIG (reference sequence). V lost 0 bases, J lost 4 bases, and 9 bases lay in between. CDR3: CAWSVTRLYGYTF. The DNA for the CDR3 is TGTGCCTGGAGTGTGACAAGGCTCTATGGCTACACCTTC. The whole variable domain, remainder taken from reference TRBV30 and TRBJ1-2, is SQTIHQWPATLVQPVGSPLSLECTVEGTSNPNLYWYRQAAGRGLQLLFYSVGIGQISSEVPQNLSASRPQDRQFILSSKKLLLSDSGFYLCAWSVTRLYGYTFGSGTRLTVV.

This chain's CDR3 is CASSKPASGVGTQYF. The CDR3, as DNA: TGTGCCAGCAGCAAACCGGCTAGCGGGGTAGGGACCCAGTACTTC. The rearrangement joins TRBV7-8 to TRBJ2-5, with 9 nucleotides matching TRBD2. Germline CDR1 and CDR2: SGHVS and FQNEAQ. V shed 5 bases, J shed 7 bases, and the junction held 11 bases outside the gene matches. This CDR3 has 15 residues.

The gene calls are TRBV3-1 (or the pseudogene TRBV3-2) and TRBJ2-1; 7 nucleotides agree with TRBD2. V dropped 3 bases and J dropped 1; count of bases not matched to a gene: 3. Looked up from germline, CDR1 is LGHDT and CDR2 is YNNKEL (reference sequence). The CDR3 is 15 amino acids. CDR3 nucleotides: TGTGCCAGCAGCCATCCCGGGGGGTCCTACAATGAGCAGTTCTTC. It specifies CASSHPGGSYNEQFF.